A selection of T cell receptor beta chains follows, all from one sample in a study of T-cell memory formation after mild COVID-19. MiXCR, applied by TCRdb to the 5' RACE reads, yields one record per CDR3 protein. In the table there are some 250,000 distinct CDR3 sequences, roughly 10% of which are singletons. Material for sequencing was PBMCs or a T cell subset sorted from them (not recorded which). These receptors came from a man younger than 35 who had mild COVID-19 (a few samples of this study predate the infection). Cell type and time point are not known. Each CDR3 is given with its conserved first and last residue. Fields, in order: V gene, clone size, D gene, J gene, CDR3 protein, CDR3 DNA. A D gene is named only where the DNA matches it firmly. Size is stated for part of the rows, as once, few or many counts, or as a class when the clone is expanded.

V gene: TRBV6-5; clone size: few; D gene: TRBD1; J gene: TRBJ1-1; CDR3 protein: CASSRQGFGTEAFF; CDR3 DNA: TGTGCCAGCAGTCGACAGGGCTTCGGCACTGAAGCTTTCTTT
V gene: TRBV7-6; clone size: -; D gene: -; J gene: TRBJ1-2; CDR3 protein: CASSLEVTGGNYGYTF; CDR3 DNA: TGTGCCAGCAGCTTAGAAGTTACGGGCGGGAACTATGGCTACACCTTC
V gene: TRBV7-3; clone size: many; D gene: TRBD2; J gene: TRBJ2-1; CDR3 protein: CASSNQGLAGGPEFF; CDR3 DNA: TGTGCCAGCAGCAATCAGGGACTAGCGGGGGGGCCAGAGTTCTTC
V gene: TRBV9; clone size: few; D gene: -; J gene: TRBJ1-3; CDR3 protein: CASSSQGFAGNTIYF; CDR3 DNA: TGTGCCAGCAGCAGCCAGGGTTTTGCTGGAAACACCATATATTTT
V gene: TRBV4-3; clone size: -; D gene: -; J gene: TRBJ1-1; CDR3 protein: CASSQAQKGEAFF; CDR3 DNA: TGCGCCAGCAGCCAAGCCCAGAAGGGTGAAGCTTTCTTT
V gene: TRBV24-1; clone size: few; D gene: TRBD2; J gene: TRBJ2-3; CDR3 protein: CATSEISSGGMTDTQYF; CDR3 DNA: TGTGCCACCAGTGAGATCTCTAGCGGGGGGATGACAGATACGCAGTATTTT
V gene: TRBV5-1; clone size: -; D gene: -; J gene: TRBJ1-4; CDR3 protein: CASSLSVTNEKLFF; CDR3 DNA: TGCGCCAGCAGCTTAAGTGTCACCAATGAAAAACTGTTTTTT
V gene: TRBV7-2; clone size: -; D gene: -; J gene: TRBJ2-1; CDR3 protein: CASSLARVREQFF; CDR3 DNA: TGTGCCAGCAGCTTAGCCAGGGTCCGTGAGCAGTTCTTC
V gene: TRBV6-6; clone size: few; D gene: TRBD2; J gene: TRBJ2-1; CDR3 protein: CASGSGGVSYNEQFF; CDR3 DNA: TGTGCCAGCGGTAGCGGGGGTGTCTCCTACAATGAGCAGTTCTTC
V gene: TRBV11-2; clone size: few; D gene: -; J gene: TRBJ2-1; CDR3 protein: CASSQLPGAQLDNEQFF; CDR3 DNA: TGTGCCAGCAGCCAGCTCCCAGGGGCCCAGCTTGACAATGAGCAGTTCTTC